Listed here are 4 T cell receptor beta chains from one sample, sequenced in a study of blood T cell repertoires in COVID-19. Only in-frame clones appear in the TCRdb table, and some are missing; sequencing was by immunoSEQ multiplex PCR. This table holds about 99,000 clones, around 84% found once. Sample: peripheral blood. All receptors come from a woman aged 55 to 70 in a cohort sampled during active or convalescent COVID-19.

V and J are TRBV9 and TRBJ2-1, with a possible D match to TRBD2 (7 bases). The CDR3 has 15 residues. CDR1 SGDLS and CDR2 YYNGEE come from the germline V gene. Trimming stripped 0 bases from V and 6 bases from J, with 13 bases between. The CDR3 sequence is CASSVVGGPGNEQFF. The CDR3 DNA reads TGTGCCAGCAGCGTAGTGGGGGGGCCGGGCAATGAGCAGTTCTTC.

This chain connects TRBV2 to TRBJ1-1; D is perhaps TRBD1 (5 bases). Germline assignment: CDR1 SNHLY and CDR2 FYNNEI. The length of the CDR3 is 12 residues. The germline V and J ends were trimmed by 6 bases and 11 bases, with 16 bases remaining between them. The DNA of the CDR3 is TGTGCCAGCAGAGGCCGGGGGTGGGATGCTTTCTTT. Protein sequence: CASRGRGWDAFF.

The V gene is TRBV7-6, the J gene TRBJ1-5; a possible D gene is TRBD1 (5 bases). This CDR3 is 15 amino acids long. CDR1 and CDR2 from the germline V gene are SGHVS and FNYEAQ. V lost 2 bases and J 7 bases, leaving 15 bases between the germline ends. DNA of the CDR3: TGTGCCAGCAGCTTATCTCCCGGGACTTACCAGCCCCAGCATTTT. It specifies CASSLSPGTYQPQHF.

The V gene is TRBV7-9, the J gene TRBJ1-6; tentative D call: TRBD1 (6 bases). The CDR3 is 14 amino acids. The V gene's germline CDR1 is SEHNR and CDR2 FQNEAQ (reference sequence). Between the trimmed V and J ends, which lost 5 bases and 10 bases, there was a span of 15 bases. In nucleotides, the CDR3 is TGTGCCAGCAGCGCTAGGGACATTAACTCACCCCTCCACTTT. Protein: CASSARDINSPLHF. The full variable domain, rest sourced from reference TRBV7-9 and TRBJ1-6, is DTGVSQNPRHKITKRGQNVTFRCDPISEHNRLYWYRQTLGQGPEFLTYFQNEAQLEKSRLLSDRFSAERPKGSFSTLEIQRTEQGDSAMYLCASSARDINSPLHFGNGTRLTVT.